These 2 T cell receptor beta chains came from one sample sequenced in a study of cytomegalovirus exposure and HLA in healthy donors. PCR primers comprised 60 Vbeta and 13 Jbeta primers. Using immunoSEQ multiplex PCR, the repertoire was profiled, and TCRdb retains in-frame clones only, with some absent. This table has some 120,000 clones, 60% to 85% appearing once. Material for sequencing was PBMCs. Receptor source: a woman in her 40s in good health and CMV-seropositive.

The sample holds one count of this clone. The rearrangement links TRBV29-1 to TRBJ2-3; tentative D call: TRBD2 (5 bases). The V gene lost 5 bases and the J gene lost 0 bases, with 12 bases spanning the gap. CDR3 length equals 14 residues. The V gene's germline CDR1 is SQVTM and CDR2 ANQGSEA. The CDR3 DNA reads TGCAGCGTTTCGGGGAGTACTAGCACAGATACGCAGTATTTT. This encodes CSVSGSTSTDTQYF.

The chain links TRBV5-4 to TRBJ1-4; 12 bases are a match to TRBD1. The V gene's germline CDR1 is SGHNT and CDR2 YYREEE (reference sequence). V was clipped by 0 bases and J by 8 bases; unmatched bases: 2. CDR3 length equals 15 residues. The CDR3: CASSLEGTGGEKLFF. CDR3 coding DNA: TGTGCCAGCAGCTTGGAAGGGACAGGGGGCGAAAAACTGTTTTTT.